The source of this T cell receptor (beta chain) is a study of blood T cell repertoires in COVID-19. The assay was immunoSEQ multiplex PCR, and TCRdb's table has in-frame clones only and misses some. The data contain about 300,000 clones, about 88% of them seen just once; the ten biggest clones take up 1.3%. V was trimmed by 3 bases and J by 1 base, leaving 14 bases between them. The germline V gene has CDR1 MDHEN and CDR2 SYDVKM. The CDR3 sequence is 16 residues long. The sequenced sample consisted of peripheral blood. The sequence came from a man aged 65 to 85 with acute or convalescent COVID-19. The genes are TRBV28 and TRBJ2-3; D perhaps matches TRBD1 (6 bases). CDR3 in amino acids: CASSFSGDKGTDTQYF. The CDR3 bases are TGTGCCAGCAGTTTTTCCGGGGACAAGGGCACAGATACGCAGTATTTT.